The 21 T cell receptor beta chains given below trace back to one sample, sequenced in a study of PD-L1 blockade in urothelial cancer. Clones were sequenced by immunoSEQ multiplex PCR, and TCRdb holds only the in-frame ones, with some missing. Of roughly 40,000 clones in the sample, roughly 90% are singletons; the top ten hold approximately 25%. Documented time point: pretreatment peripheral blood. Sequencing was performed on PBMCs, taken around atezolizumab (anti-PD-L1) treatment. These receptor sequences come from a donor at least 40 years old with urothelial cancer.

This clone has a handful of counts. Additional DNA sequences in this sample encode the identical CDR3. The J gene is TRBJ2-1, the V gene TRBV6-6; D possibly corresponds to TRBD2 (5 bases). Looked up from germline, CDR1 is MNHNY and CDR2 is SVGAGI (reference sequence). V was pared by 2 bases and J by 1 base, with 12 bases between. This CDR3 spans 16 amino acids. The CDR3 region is CASSYALAASYNEQFF. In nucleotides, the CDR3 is TGTGCCAGCAGTTACGCCCTAGCAGCTTCCTACAATGAGCAGTTCTTC.

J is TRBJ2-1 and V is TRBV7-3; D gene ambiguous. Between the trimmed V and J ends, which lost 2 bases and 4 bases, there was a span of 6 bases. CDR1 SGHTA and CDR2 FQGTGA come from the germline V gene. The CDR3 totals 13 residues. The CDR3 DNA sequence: TGTGCCAGCAGCTTAGGGCCATACAATGAGCAGTTCTTC. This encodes CASSLGPYNEQFF.

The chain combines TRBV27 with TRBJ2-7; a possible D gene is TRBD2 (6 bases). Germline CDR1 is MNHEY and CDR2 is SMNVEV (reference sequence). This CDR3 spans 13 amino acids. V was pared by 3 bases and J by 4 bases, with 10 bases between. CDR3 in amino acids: CASSFGGTYEQYF. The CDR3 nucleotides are TGTGCCAGCAGTTTCGGCGGGACTTACGAGCAGTACTTC.

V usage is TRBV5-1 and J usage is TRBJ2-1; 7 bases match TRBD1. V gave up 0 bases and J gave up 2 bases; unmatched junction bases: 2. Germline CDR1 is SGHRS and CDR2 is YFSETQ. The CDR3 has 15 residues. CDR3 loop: CASSLEGQPYNEQFF. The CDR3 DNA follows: TGCGCCAGCAGCTTGGAGGGACAGCCCTACAATGAGCAGTTCTTC.

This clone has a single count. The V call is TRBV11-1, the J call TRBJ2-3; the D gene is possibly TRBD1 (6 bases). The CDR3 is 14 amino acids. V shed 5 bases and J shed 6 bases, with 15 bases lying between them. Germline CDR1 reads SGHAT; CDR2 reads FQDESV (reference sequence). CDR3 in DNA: TGTGCCAGCAGCCAGGGGTGGTCTCCGGATACGCAGTATTTT. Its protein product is CASSQGWSPDTQYF.

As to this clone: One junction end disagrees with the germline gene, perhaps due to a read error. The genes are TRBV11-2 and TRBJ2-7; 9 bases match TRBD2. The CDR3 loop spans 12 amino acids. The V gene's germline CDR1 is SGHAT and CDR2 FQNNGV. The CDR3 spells CASSHLSGGLHF. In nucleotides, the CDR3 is TGTGCCAGCAGCCACCTTAGCGGGGGACTGCACTTC.

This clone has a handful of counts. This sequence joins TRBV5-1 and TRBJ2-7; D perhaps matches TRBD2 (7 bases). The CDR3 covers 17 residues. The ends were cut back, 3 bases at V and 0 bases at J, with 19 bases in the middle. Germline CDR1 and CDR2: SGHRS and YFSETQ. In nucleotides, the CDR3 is TGCGCCAGCAGCTCCATTGGGGGGGCCCTCAGCTCCTACGAGCAGTACTTC. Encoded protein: CASSSIGGALSSYEQYF.

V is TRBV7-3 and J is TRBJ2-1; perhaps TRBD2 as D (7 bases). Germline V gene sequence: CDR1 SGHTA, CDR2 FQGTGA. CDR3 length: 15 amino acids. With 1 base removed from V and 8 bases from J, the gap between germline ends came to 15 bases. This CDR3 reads CASSLIYTGGDEQFF. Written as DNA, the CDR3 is TGTGCCAGCAGCTTAATCTATACGGGGGGCGATGAGCAGTTCTTC.

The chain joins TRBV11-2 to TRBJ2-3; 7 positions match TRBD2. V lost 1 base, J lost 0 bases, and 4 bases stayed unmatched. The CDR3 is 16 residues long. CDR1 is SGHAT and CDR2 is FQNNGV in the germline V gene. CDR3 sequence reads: CASSLGGGTSTDTQYF. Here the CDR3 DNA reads TGTGCCAGCAGCTTAGGGGGGGGAACTAGCACAGATACGCAGTATTTT.

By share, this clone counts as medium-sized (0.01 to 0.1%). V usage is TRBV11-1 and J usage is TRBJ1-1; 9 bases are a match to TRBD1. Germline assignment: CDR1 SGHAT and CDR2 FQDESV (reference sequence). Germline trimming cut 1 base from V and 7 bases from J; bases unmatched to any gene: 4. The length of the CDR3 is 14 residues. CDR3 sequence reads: CASSLEGTGFEAFF. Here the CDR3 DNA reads TGTGCCAGCAGCTTAGAGGGGACAGGGTTTGAAGCTTTCTTT.

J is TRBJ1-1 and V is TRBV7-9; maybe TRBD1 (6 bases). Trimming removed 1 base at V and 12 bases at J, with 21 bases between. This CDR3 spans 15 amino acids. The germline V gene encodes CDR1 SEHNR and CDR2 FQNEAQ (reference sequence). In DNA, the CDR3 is TGTGCCAGCAGCTTAGGGTTAGGGGGACACCGAATGACTTTCTTT. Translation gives CASSLGLGGHRMTFF.

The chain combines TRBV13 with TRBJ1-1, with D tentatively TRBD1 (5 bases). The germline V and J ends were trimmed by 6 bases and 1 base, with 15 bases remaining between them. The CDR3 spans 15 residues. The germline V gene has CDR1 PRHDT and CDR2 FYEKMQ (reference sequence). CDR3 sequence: CASRWKGARNTEAFF. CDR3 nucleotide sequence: TGTGCCAGCAGATGGAAAGGGGCGAGGAACACTGAAGCTTTCTTT.

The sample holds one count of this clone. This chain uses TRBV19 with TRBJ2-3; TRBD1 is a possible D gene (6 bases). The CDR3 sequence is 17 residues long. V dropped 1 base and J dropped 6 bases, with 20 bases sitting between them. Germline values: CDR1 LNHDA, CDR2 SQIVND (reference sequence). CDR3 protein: CASSIGGTSSRLDTQYF. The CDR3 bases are TGTGCCAGTAGTATAGGGGGGACATCCTCCCGGTTGGATACGCAGTATTTT.

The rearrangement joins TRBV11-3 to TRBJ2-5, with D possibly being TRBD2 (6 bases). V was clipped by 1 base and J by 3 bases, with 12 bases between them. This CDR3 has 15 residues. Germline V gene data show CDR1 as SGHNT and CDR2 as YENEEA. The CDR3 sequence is CASSLGGGTEETQYF. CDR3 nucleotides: TGTGCCAGCAGCTTAGGAGGAGGGACGGAAGAGACCCAGTACTTC.

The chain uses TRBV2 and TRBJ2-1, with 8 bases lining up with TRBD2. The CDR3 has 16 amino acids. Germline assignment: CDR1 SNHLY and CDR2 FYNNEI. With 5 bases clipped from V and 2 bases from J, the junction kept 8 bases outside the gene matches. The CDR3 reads CASSTPIAGPYNEQFF. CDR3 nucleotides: TGTGCCAGCAGTACTCCTATAGCGGGGCCCTACAATGAGCAGTTCTTC.

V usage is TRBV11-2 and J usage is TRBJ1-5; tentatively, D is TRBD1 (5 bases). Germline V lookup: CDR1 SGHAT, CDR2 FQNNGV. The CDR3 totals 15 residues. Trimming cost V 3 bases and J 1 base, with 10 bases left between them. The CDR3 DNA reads TGTGCCAGCAGCTTGGGACTACAGAGCAATCAGCCCCAGCATTTT. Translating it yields CASSLGLQSNQPQHF.

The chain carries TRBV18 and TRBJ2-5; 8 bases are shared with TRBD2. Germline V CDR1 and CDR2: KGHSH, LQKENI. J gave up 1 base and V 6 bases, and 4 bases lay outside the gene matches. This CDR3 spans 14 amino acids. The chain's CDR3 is CASSPTSGQETQYF. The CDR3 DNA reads TGTGCCAGCTCCCCAACTAGCGGCCAAGAGACCCAGTACTTC. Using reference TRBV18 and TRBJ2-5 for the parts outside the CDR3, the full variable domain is NAGVMQNPRHLVRRRGQEARLRCSPMKGHSHVYWYRQLPEEGLKFMVYLQKENIIDESGMPKERFSAEFPKEGPSILRIQQVVRGDSAAYFCASSPTSGQETQYFGPGTRLLVL.

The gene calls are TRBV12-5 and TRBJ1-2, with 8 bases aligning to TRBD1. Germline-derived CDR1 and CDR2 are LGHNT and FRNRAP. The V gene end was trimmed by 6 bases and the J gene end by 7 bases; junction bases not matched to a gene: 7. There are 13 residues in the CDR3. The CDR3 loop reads CASGRDRPGGYTF. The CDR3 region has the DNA TGTGCTAGTGGCCGGGACAGGCCGGGTGGCTACACCTTC. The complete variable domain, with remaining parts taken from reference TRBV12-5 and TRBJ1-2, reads DARVTQTPRHKVTEMGQEVTMRCQPILGHNTVFWYRQTMMQGLELLAYFRNRAPLDDSGMPKDRFSAEMPDATLATLKIQPSEPRDSAVYFCASGRDRPGGYTFGSGTRLTVV.

CDR3 protein: CASSEGLAGGQLGGAQYF. DNA of the CDR3: TGCGCCAGCAGCGAGGGACTAGCGGGAGGCCAGCTGGGTGGGGCCCAGTACTTC. The chain is built from TRBV5-1 and TRBJ2-5; 15 bases line up with TRBD2. J gave up 9 bases and V 4 bases, and 16 bases lay outside the gene matches. This CDR3 is built from 18 residues. From germline, CDR1 is SGHRS and CDR2 YFSETQ.

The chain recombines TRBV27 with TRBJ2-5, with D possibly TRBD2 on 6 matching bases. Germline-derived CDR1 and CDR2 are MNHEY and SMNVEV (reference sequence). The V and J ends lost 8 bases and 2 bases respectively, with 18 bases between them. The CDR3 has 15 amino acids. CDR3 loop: CASRAGTSYQETQYF. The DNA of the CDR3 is TGTGCCAGCCGCGCCGGGACTTCCTATCAAGAGACCCAGTACTTC.

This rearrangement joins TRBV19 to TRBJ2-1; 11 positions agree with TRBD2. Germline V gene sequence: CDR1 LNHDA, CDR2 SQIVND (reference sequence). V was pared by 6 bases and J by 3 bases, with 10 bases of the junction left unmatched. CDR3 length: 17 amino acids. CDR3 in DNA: TGTGCCAGTAGCCCCCCCCGACTAGCGGGACTCTACAATGAGCAGTTCTTC. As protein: CASSPPRLAGLYNEQFF.